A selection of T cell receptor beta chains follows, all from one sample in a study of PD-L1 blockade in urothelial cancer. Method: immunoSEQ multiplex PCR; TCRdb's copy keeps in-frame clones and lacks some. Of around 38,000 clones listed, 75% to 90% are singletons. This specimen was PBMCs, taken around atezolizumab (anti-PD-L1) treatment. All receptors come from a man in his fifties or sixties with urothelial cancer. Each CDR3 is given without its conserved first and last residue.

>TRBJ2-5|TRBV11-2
ASSFGQGQETQY
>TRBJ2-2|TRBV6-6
ASSYSSSGRAGELF
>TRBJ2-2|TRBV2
ASSEGGGTNTGELF
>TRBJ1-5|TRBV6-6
ASIGGYNQPQH
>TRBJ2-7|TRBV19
ASSRRDDTTYEQY
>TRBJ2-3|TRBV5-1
ASSLWTGGFTDTQY
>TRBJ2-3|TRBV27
ASTQQGWADTQY
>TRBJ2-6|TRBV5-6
ASSFPGTGANVLT
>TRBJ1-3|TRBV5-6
ASSDTVGSAGNTIY
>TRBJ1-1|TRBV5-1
ASSPDRVGTEAF
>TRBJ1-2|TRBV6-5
ASSYIRGIGYGYT
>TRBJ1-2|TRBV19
ASGQGYGYT
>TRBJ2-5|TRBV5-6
ASSLVTVKETQY
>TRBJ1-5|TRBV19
AGQGGLNQPQH
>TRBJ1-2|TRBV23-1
ASSQSFLSLENYGYT
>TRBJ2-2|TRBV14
ASSHRDRRGSGELF
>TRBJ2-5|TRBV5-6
ASSFRGVGFQETQY
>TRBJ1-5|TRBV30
AWSPPDRGVQPQH
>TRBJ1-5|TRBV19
ASTPSGGNQPQH
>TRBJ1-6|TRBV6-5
ASRGQHNSPLH
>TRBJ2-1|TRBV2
ASRYGQGDYNEQF
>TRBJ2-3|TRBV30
AWSGEVLDTQY
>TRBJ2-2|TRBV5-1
ASSPYLAGGRTGELF
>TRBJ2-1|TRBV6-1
ASSEIGKWDEQF
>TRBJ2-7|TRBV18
ASSPQQARSYEQY
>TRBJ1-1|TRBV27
ASSTISGGAEAF
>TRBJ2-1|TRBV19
ASQKGGLLNEQF
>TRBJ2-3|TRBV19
ASSPLLAGSSDTQY
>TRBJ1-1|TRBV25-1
ASRQGANTEAF
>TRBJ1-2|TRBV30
AWKGDRNYGYT
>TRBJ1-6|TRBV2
ASSAGVYNSPLH
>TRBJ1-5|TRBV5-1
ASRADPSSNQPQH
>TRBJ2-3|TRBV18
ASRGTGTDTQY
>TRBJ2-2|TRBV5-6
ASSWRTGLANTGELF
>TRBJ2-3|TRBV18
ASSPLGTDTDTQY
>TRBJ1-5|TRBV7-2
ASSSGTLQPQH
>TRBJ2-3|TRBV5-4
ASSLAPLAGDTQY
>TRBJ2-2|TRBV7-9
ASRREGGNTGELF
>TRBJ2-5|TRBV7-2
ASSLTTSAETQY
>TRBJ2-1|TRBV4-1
ASSQVSGGYNEQF
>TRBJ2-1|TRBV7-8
ASSSKAGGLQEQF
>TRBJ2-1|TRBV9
ASSVGGGPNNEQF
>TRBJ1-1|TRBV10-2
ASSKGEGTEAF
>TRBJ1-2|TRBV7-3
ASSLTTAGLGSGYT
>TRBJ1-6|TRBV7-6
ASSLAYSVKLDPLH
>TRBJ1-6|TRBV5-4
ASSGGTEYNSPLH
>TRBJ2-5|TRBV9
ASSVAVTTTQETQY
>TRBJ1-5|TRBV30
AWTSREGQPQH
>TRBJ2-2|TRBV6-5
ASRPGGLNTGELF
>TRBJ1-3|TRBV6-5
ASSRAGSGNTIY
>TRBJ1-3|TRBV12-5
ASGLVLGGAGNTIY
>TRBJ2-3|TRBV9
ASSVVGSTQY
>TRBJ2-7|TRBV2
ASIRATGGPYEQY
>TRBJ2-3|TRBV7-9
ASSLYSGGTDTQY
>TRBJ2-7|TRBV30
AWSVRGGADEQY